This T cell receptor (beta chain) was recorded in a study of cytomegalovirus exposure and HLA in healthy donors (dated by TCRdb to 2017 to 2019). For context, the study as a whole: An earlier analysis of about 560 of the donors reported about 300 Gb of sequence data and around 110 million unique TCR beta sequences obtained from some 170 million T cells. Typing coverage varied by locus: roughly 629-640 donors for A, B, C, DRB1 and DQB1; roughly 560 for DQA1; around 570 for DPA1; 450 to 480 for DPB1. The study profiled the T cell repertoires of about 720 subjects by immunosequencing and related them to cytomegalovirus serostatus. An earlier analysis of 450 to 750 of the donors used high-throughput TCR beta sequencing to judge whether each TCR beta V gene segment behaved as functional or pseudogenic. Among several hundred genotyped donors of the cohort, an average of approximately 240,000 unique TCR beta nucleotide sequences was sequenced per donor, of which roughly 18% were non-productive. Four or five DR-DQ haplotypes were handled as single units for association and clustering because linkage in the cohort was strong. Along with the approximately 670-subject first cohort, a separate validation cohort of over a hundred different subjects was used. Rather than drawing on any new phenotypic data, the later analysis identified candidate immune exposures from TCR beta sequences and the way those sequences occurred across donors. Of the 300 to 450 genotyped donors, 65% to 90% were placed in the genetic ancestry cluster associated with self-reported Caucasian donors. Genome-wide SNP genotypes for about 65% of the 666 donors were used in a later genetic analysis, which treated that subset as a discovery cohort. HLA typing included class I and class II loci at four-digit resolution. To predict cytomegalovirus infection status, the study combined high-throughput TCR immunosequencing, statistical association of individual TCRs with disease status, and machine learning. Donor age, sex, ethnicity and CMV serostatus were compiled alongside the repertoire data. A later analysis re-examined previously published TCR beta repertoires from hundreds of donors and added high-resolution HLA genotyping to investigate patterns of TCR occurrence. The aim of the study was to test whether cataloging public T cell receptors could identify signatures of past pathogen exposure. An early release that covered fewer than 750 HLA-typed donors contained approximately 300 gigabases of sequencing data and 75 million to 100 million unique TCR sequences. All discovery cohort repertoires had been generated on a single sequencing platform.

The method was the immunoSEQ multiplex PCR assay. For the multiplex PCR, a mixture combining 60 forward primers for TCR Vbeta segments and 13 reverse primers for TCR Jbeta segments was used. The CDR3 region of rearranged TCR beta genes was amplified from genomic DNA with a multiplex PCR assay. The amplified TCR beta libraries were sequenced on the Illumina HiSeq System as 87-base-pair reads. As for the original processing: A later analysis tallied 75 million to 85 million unique TCR beta chains across the approximately 670 repertoires, and roughly 11 million of those chains were shared by two or more donors. Raw reads were error-corrected and collapsed into unique sequences with a nearest-neighbor algorithm that merged closely related sequences to remove PCR and sequencing errors. Alignment of CDR3 sequences to IMGT reference sequences was used to assign V, D and J gene segments. Each retained sequence needed at least a six-nucleotide match to both a V gene segment and a J gene segment. Rearrangements were called productive when the CDR3 lacked stop codons and stayed in frame with V and J; all others were non-productive. CDR3 was defined according to IMGT convention as the region running from the second conserved V-encoded cysteine to the conserved J-encoded phenylalanine. The earlier analysis of 550 to 650 of the donors excluded any sequence lacking an unambiguous match to a single V gene segment. An earlier analysis of several hundred of the donors classified V segments as functional when productive rearrangements were above 56.7% and as segregating when the standard deviation between donors was above 5%. A statistical classification framework was developed to diagnose cytomegalovirus status using the catalog of TCR beta chain sequences. In a later analysis, TCR nucleotide sequences were compared against IMGT/GENE-DB human TR gene sequences so that V and J genes could be assigned. In a later analysis, CDR3 sequences and most-parsimonious VDJ recombination scenarios were assigned using the TCRdist pipeline. In a later analysis, each TCR beta chain was defined by its CDR3 amino acid sequence together with its V-gene family, and reads without a unique V-gene family were excluded. A later analysis removed over 500 highly shared, low-generation-probability nucleotide sequences to deal with suspected cross-contamination and a sequencing artifact. A later analysis calculated a clonal expansion index for each public chain from normalized within-repertoire ranks of inferred template counts. A later analysis computed generation probabilities with a VDJ recombination model fitted to out-of-frame rearrangements, and checked the results against IGoR. Hypergeometric tests were used in a later analysis to score TCR-TCR, TCR-HLA and TCR-CMV co-occurrence, with a repertoire-size bias correction applied to the TCR pairs. False discovery rates were estimated in a later analysis by permuting HLA or CMV assignments 20 times. In a later analysis, co-occurring TCRs were grouped using DBSCAN, with TCRdist sequence similarity added in when clustering inside HLA-allele-positive subsets. Repertoires with fewer than 30,000 or more than 120,000 public chains, plus five repertoires with anomalous nucleotide sharing, were excluded from co-occurrence clustering. TCRdb's version of the immuneACCESS table is confined to in-frame rearrangements and falls short of the full clone set. An unresolved V gene accounts for under half of the shortfall where checked; the remainder is of unknown origin. D and trimming come from the DNA, and the V and J calls and clone size come from that table. For this sample there are 200,000 or so clones; more than 60% appear just once. The ten largest clones add up to roughly a sixth of the sample.

Study-wide findings and limitations: The 87-base-pair reads could not distinguish some IMGT-functional V segments, including TRBV6-2 and TRBV6-3, so those segments were excluded. Roughly uniform sequencing depth across donors was assumed in presence/absence analyses, although this assumption may not hold. In this cohort, only TCR beta chains were sequenced, and detectable features were limited by the absence of alpha or paired-chain data. The classifier was reported to diagnose cytomegalovirus status with high specificity and sensitivity in both the original and validation cohorts. Linkage disequilibrium might explain the correlated functional status among segregating V segments, but an unknown experimental factor could not be excluded. Assigning TCR associations to individual alleles was difficult when HLA alleles, especially DR and DQ, strongly co-occurred. Most CMV-associated TCR beta chains appeared to be HLA-restricted in a later analysis, and the HLA associations seemed to be driven largely by CMV exposure. Broadly in line with IMGT annotations, most TCR beta V segments showed up in productive rearrangements about 87% or about 30% of the time in an earlier analysis of approximately 640 of the donors. Because HLA typing was unavailable for some donors at each locus, only the typed subset was used in association tests. In a later analysis, several top co-occurrence clusters were reported to appear linked to parvovirus B19, influenza, CMV and Epstein-Barr virus. Most TCR sequences were seen in very few donors, while some public TCRs were found in many individuals. At a false discovery rate of 0.05, a later analysis linked approximately 18,000 TCR beta sequences to specific HLA alleles. Roughly 17 rarely observed V segments, including chromosome 9 orphons, were excluded from the earlier analysis of a few hundred of the donors because counts were too low. In a later analysis, TCR association rates were found to vary across HLA loci, with the most associated TCRs seen for DRB1 alleles and the fewest for HLA-C alleles. A total of fewer than 200 TCR beta chains were listed by the study as associated with cytomegalovirus. In vitro tests confirmed that a few of the cytomegalovirus-associated TCR beta chains recognize cytomegalovirus antigens. The only immune exposure information available for the cohort was CMV serostatus. According to a later genetic analysis, donors in an Asian-associated ancestry cluster had fewer N-insertions in productive TCRs than the approximately 650-donor mean. A further reported finding was that TCR beta sequences accurately predicted the HLA-A and HLA-B alleles for most subjects in the first cohort. It was suggested by the authors that the approach could potentially be generalized to other disease states and immunological phenotypes. Compared with equally common non-associated chains, HLA-associated TCR beta chains in a later analysis were more clonally expanded and had lower generation probabilities. A later genetic analysis associated a missense DCLRE1C variant with V-gene and J-gene trimming of TCR beta chains, and an independent cohort replicated the association. A cluster of highly shared sequence variants was judged likely to represent a technical artifact of the sequencing pipeline.

The cohort comprised several hundred healthy bone marrow donors. At the time of sampling, all cohort members were nominally healthy, though unrecorded immune exposures were likely present. The donor was CMV seronegative and was included in the group of approximately 350 seronegative cohort members. A peripheral blood sample was collected from each donor, and TCR beta sequencing was performed on peripheral blood mononuclear cells. Genomic DNA was extracted from the blood cell samples with the Qiagen DNeasy Blood Extraction Kit. The CDR3 numbers 14 residues from cysteine through phenylalanine. Only the CDR3 DNA is retained, 42 bases long and in frame from the first base. The germline V gene (reference sequence) yields SEHNR for CDR1 and FQNEAQ for CDR2. V is reduced by 5 bases and J by 2 bases, leaving a spacing of 12 bases between them. Concerning this clone: Its antigen remains undetermined. Base quality data are lacking; no much larger clone is found one base away.

The receptor was isolated from a man aged 40-49 years in good health and CMV-seronegative. The chain uses TRBV7-9 and TRBJ2-5, and TRBD1 may be the D gene, going by 6 matching bases. Source material: PBMCs. The CDR3 is CASSLARGQETQYF. The DNA sequence is TGTGCCAGCAGCCTCGCCAGGGGACAAGAGACCCAGTACTTC. Joined to the reference TRBV7-9 and TRBJ2-5 proteins, this CDR3 gives the full variable domain: DTGVSQNPRHKITKRGQNVTFRCDPISEHNRLYWYRQTLGQGPEFLTYFQNEAQLEKSRLLSDRFSAERPKGSFSTLEIQRTEQGDSAMYLCASSLARGQETQYFGPGTRLLVL.